This passage covers 9 T cell receptor beta chains from one sample sequenced in a study of cytomegalovirus exposure and HLA in healthy donors. The PCR used 60 Vbeta and 13 Jbeta primers. TCRdb keeps only in-frame clones here, not all; method: immunoSEQ multiplex PCR. The sample comprises just over 70,000 clones, 74% of which are singletons, and 11% rests with the top ten. The sequenced sample consisted of PBMCs. The receptor source for this set is a human donor in good health.

The chain has TRBV13 and TRBJ2-7; TRBD1 agrees at 8 bases. Germline V gene sequence: CDR1 PRHDT, CDR2 FYEKMQ (reference sequence). Unmatched junction bases numbered 13, after V lost 8 bases and J lost 4 bases. The CDR3 runs 15 residues. CDR3 protein: CASGSPGTGPYEQYF. CDR3 sequence (DNA): TGTGCCAGCGGATCTCCCGGGACAGGCCCTTACGAGCAGTACTTC.

The V gene is TRBV27, the J gene TRBJ2-1; 7 nucleotides agree with TRBD1. With V trimmed by 6 bases and J by 10 bases, 3 bases remained unmatched. CDR1 and CDR2 from the germline V gene are MNHEY and SMNVEV (reference sequence). The length of the CDR3 is 11 residues. The CDR3 loop is CASSPGGEQFF. DNA of the CDR3: TGTGCCAGCAGCCCAGGGGGAGAGCAGTTCTTC.

This chain uses TRBV4-1 with TRBJ2-5, with D possibly TRBD2 on 6 matching bases. Trimming took 1 base from V and 1 from J, leaving 10 bases between them. From germline, CDR1 is MGHRA and CDR2 YSYEKL. The CDR3 is 15 amino acids. CDR3 residues: CASSQVGTLQETQYF. The CDR3 bases are TGCGCCAGCAGCCAAGTGGGGACTCTCCAAGAGACCCAGTACTTC.

The chain joins TRBV7-3 to TRBJ2-3, with 14 bases aligning to TRBD2. CDR1 and CDR2 (germline): SGHTA, FQGTGA. The length of the CDR3 is 19 residues. J lost 0 bases, V lost 2 bases, and 7 bases had no gene match. CDR3 DNA: TGTGCCAGCAGCTTATCCGGGACTAGCGGGAGTGCCAGCACAGATACGCAGTATTTT. Residues: CASSLSGTSGSASTDTQYF.

In its sample, this clone was seen once. The chain recombines TRBV10-2 with TRBJ1-4; D is undetermined. The CDR3 is 11 residues long. V was trimmed by 3 bases and J by 7 bases, leaving 3 bases between them. Per the germline V gene, CDR1 is WSHSY and CDR2 is SAAADI. The CDR3 loop reads CASSEAEKLFF. The CDR3, as DNA: TGCGCCAGCAGTGAAGCTGAAAAACTGTTTTTT.

The gene calls are TRBV6-6 and TRBJ1-5, with D tentatively TRBD1 (6 bases). The CDR3 spans 12 residues. V lost 7 bases and J lost 11, with 15 bases in between. Germline V lookup: CDR1 MNHNY, CDR2 SVGAGI (reference sequence). CDR3 in DNA: TGTGCCAGCACCACAGGGTCTGGAGCCCAGCATTTT. Amino acids: CASTTGSGAQHF.

The rearrangement uses TRBV5-1 and TRBJ2-7, with 8 nucleotides matching TRBD2. With 4 bases clipped from V and 5 bases from J, the junction kept 17 bases outside the gene matches. In germline, CDR1 is SGHRS, CDR2 YFSETQ. The CDR3 has 17 residues. CDR3 DNA sequence: TGCGCCAGCAGCCGTACACCCCCTAGCGGGTTAAGAGACGAGCAGTACTTC. It translates to CASSRTPPSGLRDEQYF.

This clone appeared a single time. This chain joins TRBV7-9 and TRBJ1-1; D is uncertain. The CDR3 contains 13 residues. Trimming pared 6 bases from V and 0 bases from J, leaving 8 bases between. The germline V gene encodes CDR1 SEHNR and CDR2 FQNEAQ (reference sequence). The CDR3 here is CASSHDLNTEAFF. CDR3 coding DNA: TGTGCCAGCAGTCACGACTTGAACACTGAAGCTTTCTTT.

The chain carries TRBV5-1 and TRBJ1-1; 7 positions match TRBD1. The germline gives CDR1 SGHRS, CDR2 YFSETQ. Trimming took 3 bases from V and 2 from J; bases not matched to a gene: 7. The CDR3 runs 15 residues. CDR3 sequence: CASSYQDRSNTEAFF. CDR3 nucleotide sequence: TGCGCCAGCAGCTATCAGGACAGGAGCAACACTGAAGCTTTCTTT. The full variable domain, completed using reference TRBV5-1 and TRBJ1-1, is KAGVTQTPRYLIKTRGQQVTLSCSPISGHRSVSWYQQTPGQGLQFLFEYFSETQRNKGNFPGRFSGRQFSNSRSEMNVSTLELGDSALYLCASSYQDRSNTEAFFGQGTRLTVV.